This TCR beta chain was identified in a study of cytomegalovirus exposure and HLA in healthy donors. V lost 0 bases and J 3 bases, leaving 15 bases between the germline ends. Germline V CDR1 and CDR2: SGDLS, YYNGEE. CDR3 length: 17 residues. Details on this clone: Its specificity is not known.

General study points: Listed as cytomegalovirus-associated were 150 or so TCR beta chains. Despite most TCR sequences being rare, some public TCRs occurred in many donors. Later work found most CMV-associated TCR beta chains apparently HLA-restricted.

In nominal health when sampled, donors likely had unrecorded immune exposures nonetheless. 60 Vbeta and 13 Jbeta primers were used in PCR. Profiled with immunoSEQ multiplex PCR; TCRdb holds only in-frame clones, not every one. This sample has more than 100,000 clones, with less than 90% found just once. The J gene is TRBJ2-2, the V gene TRBV9; a possible D gene is TRBD2 (7 bases). Sequencing was performed on PBMCs. The sequence came from a man between 50 and 59 years old in good health and CMV-seronegative. CDR3 residues: CASSVGEGQVDTGELFF. The CDR3 DNA is TGTGCCAGCAGCGTAGGGGAGGGACAAGTGGACACCGGGGAGCTGTTTTTT. The full variable domain, its missing parts supplied by reference TRBV9 and TRBJ2-2, is DSGVTQTPKHLITATGQRVTLRCSPRSGDLSVYWYQQSLDQGLQFLIQYYNGEERAKGNILERFSAQQFPDLHSELNLSSLELGDSALYFCASSVGEGQVDTGELFFGEGSRLTVL.